The rows below give T cell receptor beta chains drawn from one sample of a study of response to subunit inactivated influenza vaccine. Each CDR3 protein gets one entry after TCRdb re-called the RT-PCR reads with MiXCR. Among hundreds of thousands of distinct CDR3 sequences listed, approximately 7.7% were seen once. The starting material was PBMCs from blood, obtained less than 30 months after vaccination. The receptors shown here come from a man aged 45-69 years who received an inactivated influenza vaccine. Each CDR3 is given with its conserved first and last residue. D genes are given only for firm matches. Not all rows give a size; the values are once, few, many and, for expanded clones, a class.

cdr3_length j_call clone_size d_call v_call cdr3_aa cdr3_nt
14 TRBJ1-1 - - TRBV3-1 CASSQGLANTEAFF TGTGCCAGCAGCCAAGGTTTGGCGAACACTGAAGCTTTCTTT
16 TRBJ2-7 many - TRBV7-6 CASSFSDRTAFYEQYF TGTGCCAGCAGCTTCTCCGACAGGACGGCATTTTACGAGCAGTACTTC
17 TRBJ2-3 few - TRBV4-2 CASSQEEGRGATDTQYF TGTGCCAGCAGCCAAGAAGAGGGCAGGGGGGCCACAGATACGCAGTATTTT
17 TRBJ2-1 - - TRBV4-2 CASSRNPTGGLYNEQFF TGTGCCAGCAGCCGCAACCCCACGGGGGGCCTTTACAATGAGCAGTTCTTC
11 TRBJ1-1 - - TRBV29-1 CSVEGSLGAFF TGCAGCGTTGAAGGTTCCCTGGGAGCTTTCTTT
15 TRBJ2-7 - - TRBV4-3 CASSQGAGAHYEQYF TGCGCCAGCAGCCAAGGGGCAGGGGCGCACTACGAGCAGTACTTC
14 TRBJ2-2 few - TRBV5-1 CASSLEVWSGELFF TGCGCCAGCAGCTTGGAAGTTTGGTCCGGGGAGCTGTTTTTT
15 TRBJ2-5 many - TRBV4-1 CASSQELRPQETQYF TGCGCCAGCAGCCAAGAATTGAGACCCCAAGAGACCCAGTACTTC
15 TRBJ1-1 - - TRBV7-2 CASSLAGGAGTEAFF TGTGCCAGCAGCTTAGCGGGAGGGGCCGGGACTGAAGCTTTCTTT
15 TRBJ2-5 many TRBD2 TRBV20-1 CSAHPLAGVQETQYF TGCAGTGCGCACCCCCTAGCGGGGGTGCAAGAGACCCAGTACTTC
14 TRBJ2-5 many - TRBV10-3 CAISERGAQETQYF TGTGCCATCAGTGAGCGGGGGGCCCAAGAGACCCAGTACTTC
13 TRBJ1-1 few - TRBV5-5 CASLWSMNTEAFF TGTGCCTCACTTTGGAGCATGAACACTGAAGCTTTCTTT
10 TRBJ2-2 few - TRBV29-1 CSVVSGELFF TGCAGCGTTGTGAGCGGGGAGCTGTTTTTT
15 TRBJ2-7 - - TRBV7-6 CASSLGLGDGYEQYF TGTGCCAGCAGCTTAGGATTGGGGGACGGCTACGAGCAGTACTTC
17 TRBJ2-1 few TRBD2 TRBV6-2/TRBV6-3 CASSYPRAGGPYNEQFF TGTGCCAGCAGTTATCCTAGAGCGGGAGGGCCCTACAATGAGCAGTTCTTC
15 TRBJ2-7 few - TRBV27 CASSLSGTRYYEQYF TGTGCCAGCAGTCTTTCGGGGACCCGATACTACGAGCAGTACTTC
16 TRBJ1-2 many - TRBV5-6 CASTQDVGSANYGYTF TGTGCCAGCACGCAGGACGTGGGATCAGCTAACTATGGCTACACCTTC
15 TRBJ2-3 - - TRBV7-6 CASSLAEVSIDTQYF TGTGCCAGCAGCTTAGCGGAAGTATCAATTGATACGCAGTATTTT
8 TRBJ2-3 many - TRBV29-1 CSDDTQYF TGCAGCGATGATACGCAGTATTTT
16 TRBJ2-4 few - TRBV5-1 CASSLGGRLAKNIQYF TGCGCCAGCAGCTTGGGAGGACGACTGGCCAAAAACATTCAGTACTTC
17 TRBJ2-1 few - TRBV4-2 CASSQDQGLALGDEQFF TGTGCCAGCAGCCAAGATCAGGGACTGGCCCTAGGGGATGAGCAGTTCTTC
13 TRBJ2-5 many TRBD2 TRBV7-2 CASSLGLGETQYF TGCGCCAGCAGCTTGGGACTAGGAGAGACCCAGTACTTC
14 TRBJ2-1 - - TRBV7-9 CASSFVGGGNEQFF TGTGCCAGCAGCTTTGTCGGGGGCGGCAATGAGCAGTTCTTC
14 TRBJ1-4 few - TRBV15 CATSRDAGGEKLFF TGTGCCACCAGCAGAGACGCGGGGGGTGAAAAACTGTTTTTT
13 TRBJ2-7 few - TRBV5-1 CASSLNGGNEQYF TGCGCCAGCAGCTTAAACGGGGGAAACGAGCAGTACTTC
12 TRBJ2-3 few - TRBV10-3 CAIKSSGDTQYF TGTGCCATCAAATCTAGTGGAGATACGCAGTATTTT
14 TRBJ2-3 - - TRBV7-3 CPSSPMDTTDTQYF TGTCCCAGCAGCCCAATGGATACCACAGATACGCAGTATTTT
12 TRBJ1-5 few - TRBV20-1 CSALETVSPQHF TGCAGTGCTCTGGAAACGGTGTCGCCCCAGCATTTT
16 TRBJ2-2 - - TRBV5-1 CASTELEGVSTGELFF TGCGCCAGCACGGAACTTGAGGGCGTGAGCACCGGGGAGCTGTTTTTT
13 TRBJ2-3 many TRBD2 TRBV29-1 CSITSGSSGTQYF TGCAGCATTACTAGCGGTTCCTCAGGGACGCAGTATTTT
16 TRBJ1-6 few - TRBV20-1 CSARDILGGMASPLHF TGCAGTGCTAGAGATATACTCGGGGGTATGGCATCACCCCTCCACTTT
11 TRBJ2-3 - - TRBV29-1 CSVGQSDTQYF TGCAGCGTTGGTCAATCAGATACGCAGTATTTT
11 TRBJ2-5 once - TRBV7-6 CASSSASTQYF TGTGCCAGCAGCTCCGCGAGCACCCAGTACTTC
14 TRBJ2-7 few - TRBV10-3 CAISDFPGLYEQYF TGTGCCATCAGTGATTTTCCAGGGCTTTACGAGCAGTACTTC
13 TRBJ1-6 few - TRBV12-3/TRBV12-4 CASSRQVNSPLHF TGTGCCAGCAGTCGACAGGTTAATTCACCCCTCCACTTT
14 TRBJ1-2 - - TRBV28 CASSLKGTIYGYTF TGTGCCAGCAGTTTAAAGGGAACTATCTATGGCTACACCTTC
12 TRBJ1-1 - - TRBV10-1 CASAERVSEAFF TGCGCCAGCGCCGAGAGAGTAAGTGAAGCTTTCTTT
13 TRBJ2-7 - TRBD2 TRBV20-1 CSARGLGRYEQYF TGCAGTGCTAGGGGCCTCGGGAGGTACGAGCAGTACTTC
14 TRBJ1-5 many - TRBV4-3 CASSQERGDQPQHF TGCGCCAGCAGCCAAGAGAGGGGTGATCAGCCCCAGCATTTT
14 TRBJ2-1 - TRBD2 TRBV6-1 CASRLAGEVNEQFF TGTGCCAGCCGTCTAGCGGGAGAGGTAAATGAGCAGTTCTTC
17 TRBJ2-1 many - TRBV20-1 CSARHLRLSGIRNEQFF TGCAGTGCTCGTCACCTGCGGCTAAGCGGTATTAGAAATGAGCAGTTCTTC
14 TRBJ2-3 many - TRBV7-2 CASSYRQSTDTQYF TGTGCCAGCAGTTACAGACAGAGCACAGATACGCAGTATTTT
14 TRBJ2-3 many TRBD2 TRBV25-1 CASSRDPGGDTQYF TGTGCCAGCAGCCGTGACCCGGGAGGGGATACGCAGTATTTT
14 TRBJ2-1 few - TRBV18 CASSPQMGDNEQFF TGTGCCAGCTCACCACAGATGGGCGACAATGAGCAGTTCTTC
15 TRBJ2-1 few TRBD1 TRBV5-1 CASTPERGPYNEQFF TGCGCCAGCACCCCCGAAAGGGGGCCCTACAATGAGCAGTTCTTC
13 TRBJ2-7 - - TRBV20-1 CSAVLPGTGEQYF TGCAGTGCGGTATTACCGGGGACGGGTGAGCAGTACTTC
21 TRBJ2-6 - - TRBV25-1 CASTSILGRGSFDSGANVLTF TGTGCCAGCACCTCAATCCTGGGAAGGGGCTCGTTCGACTCTGGGGCCAACGTCCTGACTTTC
13 TRBJ1-1 few - TRBV18 CASSPPAGTEAFF TGTGCCAGCTCACCACCGGCCGGGACTGAAGCTTTCTTT
20 TRBJ2-7 - TRBD1 TRBV7-6 CASSLKAGQGHSTLTYEQYF TGTGCCAGCAGCTTAAAGGCGGGACAGGGTCACTCTACTCTTACCTACGAGCAGTACTTC
13 TRBJ2-3 many TRBD1 TRBV5-1 CASSSTGGDTQYF TGCGCCAGCAGCTCGACAGGGGGGGATACGCAGTATTTT
14 TRBJ1-1 few - TRBV28 CASSPRGKNTEAFF TGTGCCAGCAGTCCTCGGGGGAAAAACACTGAAGCTTTCTTT
15 TRBJ1-2 few - TRBV4-3 CASSQDLQFLYGYTF TGCGCCAGCAGCCAAGATCTACAGTTCCTCTATGGCTACACCTTC
14 TRBJ2-5 - - TRBV2 CASRATTGPITQYF TGTGCCAGCAGAGCTACGACAGGTCCTATTACCCAGTACTTC